This T cell receptor beta chain was retrieved from a study of T cell responses to AZD1222 COVID-19 vaccine. Study conclusions and caveats: As reported, nearly half of all spike-specific TCRs target variant regions that are unmutated. The donors showed a predominance of white British ancestry and of females, with possible underestimation of clonal diversity. Samples come after the peak T cell response, not at day 14. With two AZD1222 doses given, Spike-specific TCR breadth and depth both rose.

Per the germline V gene, CDR1 is MNHNY and CDR2 is SVGAGI (reference sequence). The CDR3 length is 12 residues. Trimming took 6 bases from V and 6 from J, leaving 11 bases between them. About this clone: Its matching antigen is unknown.

Only in-frame clones appear in the TCRdb table, and some are missing; sequencing was by immunoSEQ multiplex PCR. The sample carries 180,000 or so clones, 85% to 95% recorded once. The sequences come from peripheral blood, collected on day 0 of AZD1222 vaccination. The chain links TRBV6-6 to TRBJ1-1; D is unclear. This TCR came from an adult in good health. CDR3 DNA sequence: TGTGCCAGCAGCCTCAGTAGCGCTGAAGCTTTCTTT. It translates to CASSLSSAEAFF.